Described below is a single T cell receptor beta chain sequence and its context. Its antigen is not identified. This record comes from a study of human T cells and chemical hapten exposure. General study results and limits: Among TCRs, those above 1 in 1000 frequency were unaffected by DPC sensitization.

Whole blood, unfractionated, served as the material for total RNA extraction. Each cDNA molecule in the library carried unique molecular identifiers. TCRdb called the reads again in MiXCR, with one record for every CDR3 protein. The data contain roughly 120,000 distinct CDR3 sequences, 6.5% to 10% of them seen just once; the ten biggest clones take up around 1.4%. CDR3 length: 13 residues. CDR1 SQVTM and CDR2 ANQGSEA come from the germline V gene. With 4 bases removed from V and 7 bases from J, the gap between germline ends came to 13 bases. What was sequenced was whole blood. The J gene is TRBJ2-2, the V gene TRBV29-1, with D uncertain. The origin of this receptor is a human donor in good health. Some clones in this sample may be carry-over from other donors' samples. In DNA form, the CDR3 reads TGCAGCGTTGGAGCCATGAGGAACGGGGAGCTGTTTTTT. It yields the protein CSVGAMRNGELFF.